What follows are 31 T cell receptor beta chains derived from one specimen sequenced in a study of post-analysis software for immune sequencing data. Study-level findings and limits: Four or five TRBV segments were more frequent in patients than controls; TRBV5-6, TRBV5-1 and TRBV20-1 belonged to this group.

These receptors have no identified antigens. Each TCR beta cDNA library carried unique molecular identifiers. TCRdb passed the PCR reads through MiXCR, listing each CDR3 protein once. This table has 450,000 to 650,000 distinct CDR3 sequences, 44% appearing once. The sequencing sample was made of blood. These receptors all stem from a girl aged 10 to 17 with multiple sclerosis.

This clonotype showed up just a few times. J is TRBJ2-4 and V is TRBV5-6, with D possibly matching TRBD2 (5 bases). The V end lost 5 bases, the J end lost 1 base, and 16 bases lay between the germline ends. CDR3 size: 16 residues. Germline V gene data show CDR1 as SGHDT and CDR2 as YYEEEE. The CDR3 reads CASRERTSWAKNIQYF. CDR3 nucleotide sequence: TGTGCCAGCAGGGAGAGGACTTCCTGGGCCAAAAACATTCAGTACTTC. Based on the CDR3 plus reference TRBV5-6 and TRBJ2-4, the full variable domain is DAGVTQSPTHLIKTRGQQVTLRCSPKSGHDTVSWYQQALGQGPQFIFQYYEEEERQRGNFPDRFSGHQFPNYSSELNVNALLLGDSALYLCASRERTSWAKNIQYFGAGTRLSVL.

This clonotype was found a few times. This chain uses TRBV20-1 with TRBJ2-1; D remains ambiguous. This CDR3 contains 14 residues. Trimming stripped 2 bases from V and 5 bases from J, with 13 bases between. Germline assignment: CDR1 DFQATT and CDR2 SNEGSKA (reference sequence). In DNA form, the CDR3 reads TGCAGTGCTAGATCCCCTCGGCAAAACAATGAGCAGTTCTTC. Amino acids: CSARSPRQNNEQFF.

This clonotype was observed a few times. V is TRBV10-3 and J is TRBJ2-5, with D possibly called TRBD1 or TRBD2 (5 bases each). The CDR3 is 14 residues long. The ends were cut back, 6 bases at V and 1 base at J, with 12 bases in the middle. In germline, CDR1 is ENHRY, CDR2 SYGVKD. Here the CDR3 DNA reads TGTGCCATCAGGGGAGACAGAGTCCAAGAGACCCAGTACTTC. It is translated as CAIRGDRVQETQYF.

This chain joins TRBV6-2 or TRBV6-3 and TRBJ1-2; 7 nucleotides line up with TRBD1. Germline V lookup: CDR1 MNHEY, CDR2 SVGEGT. The CDR3 runs 15 residues. After removal of 2 bases from V and 8 bases from J, the junction contained 11 bases not matched to a gene. The CDR3 sequence is CASSYTRTGPGGYTF. CDR3 DNA sequence: TGTGCCAGCAGTTACACCCGGACAGGCCCTGGGGGCTACACCTTC.

The chain combines TRBV5-6 with TRBJ1-5; 8 nucleotides align to TRBD1. In germline, CDR1 is SGHDT, CDR2 YYEEEE. The length of the CDR3 is 13 residues. V gave up 4 bases and J gave up 6 bases; unmatched junction bases: 3. The CDR3 protein is CASSAGQGQPQHF. The CDR3 coding sequence is TGTGCCAGCAGCGCCGGACAGGGTCAGCCCCAGCATTTT.

This clonotype was observed many times. The chain joins TRBV7-2 to TRBJ1-2; weak D call: TRBD1 (6 bases). V gave up 5 bases and J gave up 4 bases, with 17 bases separating them. Germline V gene sequence: CDR1 SGHTA, CDR2 FQGNSA. This CDR3 has 15 amino acids. This CDR3 reads CASSRDLTGAYGYTF. In DNA, the CDR3 is TGTGCCAGCAGCCGTGATTTGACAGGAGCCTATGGCTACACCTTC.

The V gene is TRBV10-3, the J gene TRBJ2-5; D is unresolved. The end of the DNA is better explained by TRBJ2-7, so the J call may be wrong. The CDR3 extends over 13 amino acids. Germline V gives CDR1 ENHRY, CDR2 SYGVKD. DNA of the CDR3: TGTGCCATCAAGCCAGCAGAGACCTACGAGCAGTACTTC. It encodes CAIKPAETYEQYF.

Only a few counts were recorded for this clonotype. J is TRBJ2-7 and V is TRBV5-1; a weak D match, TRBD1 (6 bases). Germline CDR1 SGHRS, CDR2 YFSETQ. The germline V and J ends were trimmed by 1 base and 4 bases, with 9 bases remaining between them. The length of the CDR3 is 13 residues. The CDR3 is CASSLRGWYEQYF. Written as DNA, the CDR3 is TGCGCCAGCAGCTTGAGGGGGTGGTACGAGCAGTACTTC. Using reference TRBV5-1 and TRBJ2-7 for the parts outside the CDR3, the full variable domain is KAGVTQTPRYLIKTRGQQVTLSCSPISGHRSVSWYQQTPGQGLQFLFEYFSETQRNKGNFPGRFSGRQFSNSRSEMNVSTLELGDSALYLCASSLRGWYEQYFGPGTRLTVT.

The gene calls are TRBV6-2 or TRBV6-3 and TRBJ2-6, with TRBD1 matching 7 bases. The CDR3 is 19 residues long. Germline V CDR1 and CDR2: MNHEY, SVGEGT. V lost 5 bases to trimming and J lost 0 bases; unmatched junction nucleotides: 13. The CDR3 is CASSRGRGFLSSGANVLTF. Here the CDR3 DNA reads TGTGCCAGCAGTCGGGGCAGGGGGTTTCTAAGCTCTGGGGCCAACGTCCTGACTTTC.

This clonotype turned up a few times. The CDR3 here is CASSQTLAGAYNEQFF. The CDR3 DNA reads as TGTGCCAGCAGCCAAACCCTAGCGGGGGCCTACAATGAGCAGTTCTTC. V gene TRBV4-2 combines with J gene TRBJ2-1; TRBD2 matches at 10 bases. With V trimmed by 2 bases and J by 2 bases, 3 bases remained unmatched. CDR3 length: 16 residues. Germline V gives CDR1 LGHNA, CDR2 YNFKEQ.

This chain joins TRBV5-1 and TRBJ2-7; D is possibly TRBD1 or TRBD2 (5 bases each). The length of the CDR3 is 14 residues. V dropped 6 bases and J dropped 2 bases, with 15 bases sitting between them. Germline CDR1 SGHRS, CDR2 YFSETQ. CDR3 sequence: CASKEGSSTYEQYF. CDR3 nucleotides: TGCGCCAGCAAAGAGGGGAGCAGCACCTACGAGCAGTACTTC.

The rearrangement uses TRBV4-2 and TRBJ2-7; D is unclear. Trimming pared 1 base from V and 0 bases from J, leaving 10 bases between. The CDR3 loop spans 15 amino acids. CDR1 LGHNA and CDR2 YNFKEQ come from the germline V gene. In DNA, the CDR3 is TGTGCCAGCAGCCAAGCGGGCGGAAGCTCCTACGAGCAGTACTTC. Translating gives CASSQAGGSSYEQYF.

The chain combines TRBV5-1 with TRBJ2-5, with unresolved D. Germline V lookup: CDR1 SGHRS, CDR2 YFSETQ. Trimming cost V 4 bases and J 3 bases, with 7 bases left between them. The CDR3 contains 12 residues. The CDR3 region is CASSVLKETQYF. DNA of the CDR3: TGCGCCAGCAGCGTTCTAAAAGAGACCCAGTACTTC. Using reference TRBV5-1 and TRBJ2-5 for the parts outside the CDR3, the full variable domain is KAGVTQTPRYLIKTRGQQVTLSCSPISGHRSVSWYQQTPGQGLQFLFEYFSETQRNKGNFPGRFSGRQFSNSRSEMNVSTLELGDSALYLCASSVLKETQYFGPGTRLLVL.

The chain has TRBV5-1 and TRBJ2-3, with 10 bases aligning to TRBD2. CDR1 SGHRS and CDR2 YFSETQ come from the germline V gene. This CDR3 is 13 amino acids long. Trimming took 3 bases from V and 9 from J; bases not matched to a gene: 4. CDR3 residues: CASSSPTSGTQYF. CDR3 in DNA: TGCGCCAGCAGCTCCCCGACTAGCGGGACGCAGTATTTT. The full variable domain, with the rest looked up from reference TRBV5-1 and TRBJ2-3, is KAGVTQTPRYLIKTRGQQVTLSCSPISGHRSVSWYQQTPGQGLQFLFEYFSETQRNKGNFPGRFSGRQFSNSRSEMNVSTLELGDSALYLCASSSPTSGTQYFGPGTRLTVL.

This chain links TRBV12-3 or TRBV12-4 with TRBJ2-1, with D unresolved. The CDR3 is 12 amino acids. The V end lost 5 bases, the J end lost 8 bases, and 10 bases lay between the germline ends. The CDR3 spells CASSTGPHEQFF. CDR3 DNA sequence: TGTGCCAGCAGTACCGGACCCCATGAGCAGTTCTTC.

The chain recombines TRBV29-1 with TRBJ2-7; D might be TRBD1 or TRBD2, each matching 6 bases. Between the trimmed V and J ends, which lost 0 bases and 4 bases, there was a span of 16 bases. Germline V gene lookup returns CDR1 SQVTM and CDR2 ANQGSEA. This CDR3 has 15 amino acids. The CDR3: CSVEDFKGGIYEQYF. CDR3 sequence (DNA): TGCAGCGTTGAAGATTTTAAGGGGGGTATTTACGAGCAGTACTTC.

The CDR3 sequence: CSAREVGEPEEQYF. The CDR3 coding sequence is TGCAGTGCTAGAGAGGTGGGGGAGCCAGAAGAGCAGTACTTC. The gene calls are TRBV20-1 and TRBJ2-7; tentatively, D is TRBD1 or TRBD2 (5 bases each). Per germline, CDR1 DFQATT and CDR2 SNEGSKA (reference sequence). The CDR3 has 14 residues. V was trimmed by 0 bases and J by 7 bases, leaving 16 bases between them.

In this sample, this clonotype turned up once. The V gene is TRBV20-1, the J gene TRBJ1-5; D gene uncertain. Trimming removed 5 bases from V and 0 bases from J, with 11 bases in between. This CDR3 has 14 amino acids. Germline assignment: CDR1 DFQATT and CDR2 SNEGSKA (reference sequence). In DNA form, the CDR3 reads TGCAGTGCTTCCGAGGAGGATAGCAATCAGCCCCAGCATTTT. Protein sequence: CSASEEDSNQPQHF.

This clonotype has just a few counts. The rearrangement links TRBV4-2 to TRBJ2-3, with TRBD1 as a possible D gene (5 bases). The CDR3 has 13 amino acids. The germline V gene has CDR1 LGHNA and CDR2 YNFKEQ. Trimming took 4 bases from V and 6 from J, leaving 11 bases between them. The CDR3 bases are TGTGCCAGCAGCCGTTCAGGGAAGGATACGCAGTATTTT. Protein: CASSRSGKDTQYF.

V gene TRBV7-2 combines with J gene TRBJ1-1; 7 nucleotides align to TRBD1. Germline V gives CDR1 SGHTA, CDR2 FQGNSA. The CDR3 spans 11 residues. The V segment lost 5 bases and the J segment 10 bases; nucleotides outside the gene matches: 4. CDR3: CASSTDRRAFF. The CDR3 DNA reads TGTGCCAGCAGCACGGACAGGAGAGCTTTCTTT.

This chain connects TRBV5-5 to TRBJ1-5; no firm D call. This CDR3 has 15 residues. V lost 4 bases and J lost 6, with 17 bases in between. Germline CDR1 reads SGHKS; CDR2 reads YYEKEE (reference sequence). The chain's CDR3 is CASSPFDLRTQPQHF. As DNA, the CDR3 is TGTGCCAGCAGCCCATTCGACTTGAGGACTCAGCCCCAGCATTTT.

This sequence joins TRBV6-2 or TRBV6-3 and TRBJ1-2; D call uncertain. This CDR3 has 12 residues. Deletions cut 2 bases from V and 4 bases from J, with 5 bases between. Germline-derived CDR1 and CDR2 are MNHEY and SVGEGT. CDR3 bases: TGTGCCAGCAGTTACCCCAGCTATGGCTACACCTTC. Its translation: CASSYPSYGYTF.

Of note for this clonotype: This could be a read error, since a much larger clone is one nucleotide away. V and J are TRBV6-6 and TRBJ2-1; tentative D call: TRBD2 (5 bases). With the DNA end fitting TRBJ2-7 better, the J assignment may be wrong. Germline CDR1 and CDR2: MNHNY and SVGAGI (reference sequence). CDR3 length: 15 amino acids. This chain's CDR3 is CASSQGLLSSCEQYF. CDR3 sequence (DNA): TGTGCCAGCAGCCAAGGACTTCTCTCCTCCTGCGAGCAGTACTTC.

Only one count was recorded for this clonotype. Mismatch with germline at one junction end may stem from a read error. The V call is TRBV12-3 or TRBV12-4, the J call TRBJ1-5, with 9 bases identical to TRBD1. This CDR3 has 14 residues. CDR3 sequence reads: CASSSTGGLQPQHF. The CDR3 region has the DNA TGTGCCAGCAGTTCCACAGGGGGCCTTCAGCCCCAACATTTT.

The chain couples TRBV3-1 to TRBJ1-2; no firm D call. The germline V gene has CDR1 LGHDT and CDR2 YNNKEL (reference sequence). The CDR3 length is 14 residues. Trimming cost V 4 bases and J 4 bases, with 13 bases left between them. The CDR3 nucleotides are TGTGCCAGCAGCCCTTTTCAGCGAGGCTATGGCTACACCTTC. Translating gives CASSPFQRGYGYTF.

The CDR3 loop reads CATSAGTSQFF. The CDR3 DNA follows: TGTGCCACCAGTGCTGGCACTAGTCAGTTCTTC. The V and J genes are TRBV24-1 and TRBJ2-1, with TRBD2 as a possible D gene (5 bases). Germline assignment: CDR1 KGHDR and CDR2 SFDVKD. V dropped 5 bases and J dropped 13 bases, with 11 bases sitting between them. This CDR3 has 11 residues.

V usage is TRBV5-1 and J usage is TRBJ2-1, with 12 bases matching TRBD2. Trimming at V came to 4 bases and at J to 6 bases, leaving 11 bases not matched to a gene. There are 17 residues in the CDR3. CDR1 and CDR2 (germline): SGHRS, YFSETQ. In nucleotides, the CDR3 is TGCGCCAGCAGCCACTCCTCTAGCGGGAGGGCCTTCAATGAGCAGTTCTTC. Residues: CASSHSSSGRAFNEQFF.

The chain uses TRBV12-3 or TRBV12-4 and TRBJ2-1; D remains ambiguous. The CDR3 runs to 14 residues. V gave up 1 base and J gave up 7 bases, with 11 bases separating them. In nucleotides, the CDR3 is TGTGCCAGCAGTTTAGGCCTAGTTGAGAATGAGCAGTTCTTC. It yields the protein CASSLGLVENEQFF.

This clonotype was observed a single time. The chain couples TRBV7-9 to TRBJ1-2, with 7 bases matching TRBD1. This CDR3 is 16 amino acids long. With V trimmed by 3 bases and J by 4 bases, 11 bases remained unmatched. Germline CDR1 and CDR2: SEHNR and FQNEAQ (reference sequence). DNA for the CDR3: TGTGCCAGCAGCTTTAGACAGGGAGTCGTGAGCTATGGCTACACCTTC. Translating gives CASSFRQGVVSYGYTF. Combining the CDR3 with reference TRBV7-9 and TRBJ1-2 gives the whole variable domain DTGVSQNPRHKITKRGQNVTFRCDPISEHNRLYWYRQTLGQGPEFLTYFQNEAQLEKSRLLSDRFSAERPKGSFSTLEIQRTEQGDSAMYLCASSFRQGVVSYGYTFGSGTRLTVV.

CDR3 region: CAISPTKGRSIMNTEAFF. The CDR3 bases are TGTGCCATCAGCCCCACCAAGGGGCGGTCGATTATGAACACTGAAGCTTTCTTT. The chain employs TRBV10-3 and TRBJ1-1; maybe TRBD1 (5 bases). Deletions cut 6 bases from V and 0 bases from J, with 23 bases between. Germline V CDR1 and CDR2: ENHRY, SYGVKD. CDR3 length equals 18 residues.

This clonotype was recorded at least ten times. The CDR3 spells CASSLRDISYEQYF. CDR3 DNA: TGTGCCAGCAGCCTCCGGGACATCTCCTACGAGCAGTACTTC. The chain carries TRBV12-3 or TRBV12-4 and TRBJ2-7; D possibly corresponds to TRBD1 (6 bases). Trimming removed 6 bases from V and 0 bases from J, with 12 bases in between. This CDR3 comprises 14 residues.